Sequencing of this TCR beta chain was carried out in a study of T-cell memory formation after mild COVID-19 (dated by TCRdb to the early 2020s). Regarding the study in general: Most TCR sequence clusters were specific to one of the two donors. Longitudinal TCRalpha and TCRbeta repertoire sequencing tracked T-cell clones expanding and contracting after mild COVID-19 in a couple of donors. The cohort was made up of two young adult volunteers, one female and one male, who were previously healthy.

General findings and caveats noted by the study authors: Some responding clones were detected in pre-infection memory, suggesting pre-existing cross-reactive memory T cells joined the SARS-CoV-2 response. SARS-CoV-2 specificity of the second-wave clones peaking on day 37 was not confirmed. From day 15 to 85, contracting clones showed balanced CD4/CD8 phenotypes, whereas a second wave of clones that expanded from day 15 to 37 leaned towards CD4+. Only two mild cases were covered by the study, and larger cohorts that include severe cases with pre-infection samples were considered necessary. Contracting CD4+ clones were found mainly in CM and EM memory subsets, while CD8+ clones were enriched in EMRA.

Ficoll-Paque density gradient centrifugation was the method used to isolate PBMCs. From V the trimming removes 0 bases and from J it removes 5 bases, while the gene matches leave 7 bases of the junction unaccounted for. CDR1 and CDR2 (DFQATT, SNEGSKA) derive from the germline V gene (reference sequence). The CDR3 contains 17 residues, cysteine and phenylalanine counted. The DNA shown is the 51-base CDR3, in frame from base 1. On this clonotype: The antigen it binds to is not known. Per-base quality was not reported, and no clone a single base away is much larger than it.

TCRdb records Illumina NovaSeq 6000 as the sequencer. TCRalpha and TCRbeta cDNA libraries were constructed by 5'RACE with constant-segment primers, with sample barcodes and unique molecular identifiers being introduced. Trizol reagent was used to extract RNA from every sample. Library amplification was performed in two PCR steps, and a second sample barcode and Illumina TruSeq adapters were introduced in the second step. Sequencing of libraries was performed on an Illumina NovaSeq with 2 x 150 bp paired-end reads. The paper's processing steps were these. Demultiplexing of reads and collapsing into UMI-guided consensus sequences were performed with migec v1.2.7. With mixcr v2.1.11, UMI consensuses were aligned to TRA and TRB V and J templates and assembled into clonotypes. Clonotypes were classified as expanded or contracted when called significant by both edgeR and NoisET, with noise models trained on biological replicates. For edgeR calls, a false discovery rate-adjusted p below 0.01 and a log2 fold-change threshold of 1 were applied. As an exploratory analysis of dynamics, max-normalized trajectories of the 1000 most abundant clonotypes were examined with PCA combined with hierarchical clustering. Separately sequenced CD4+ and CD8+ repertoires were used to assign the CD4 or CD8 phenotype of responding clones. Clones were called with MiXCR by TCRdb after fastp trimmed the public reads at Q25, and only in-frame beta chains were retained. Identical CDR3 proteins give one entry, which carries the most common genes and DNA. These V and J calls rely on TCRdb rather than the paper's analysis. Present in this sample are just under 550,000 distinct CDR3 sequences, around 21% of which were seen just once. The ten largest clones take up around an eighth of the sample.

This chain is built from TRBV20-1 and TRBJ2-1; TRBD2 aligns with 13 central bases. The sequenced sample was PBMCs or a T cell subset sorted from them (not recorded which). This TCR derives from an adult woman who had mild COVID-19 (a few samples of this study predate the infection). The sample titles of this study are shuffled in the database, so cell type and time point are left out; the donor was told from shared clones. In nucleotides, the sequence is TGCAGTGCTAGAGATTCGGGGACTAGCGGGGTGCACAATGAGCAGTTCTTC. Its protein reads: CSARDSGTSGVHNEQFF.